Below, one T cell receptor beta chain is given with its context. Its antigen remains unknown. This sample was taken from a study of cytomegalovirus exposure and HLA in healthy donors. At the level of the study: The roughly 120 validation repertoires, a later analysis reported, used the same platform as the approximately 670 repertoires from the first cohort. Findings of the study overall: First-cohort TCR clusters were later found to tend to co-occur in the 120 or so validation repertoires. According to reports, the classifier identified cytomegalovirus status with high specificity and sensitivity. According to the study, around 180 TCR beta chains were cytomegalovirus-associated.

The CDR3 has 14 residues. Germline loops: CDR1 SGHRS, CDR2 YFSETQ. The V gene lost 2 bases and the J gene lost 7 bases, with 15 bases spanning the gap. The method was immunoSEQ multiplex PCR; TCRdb's version includes in-frame clones alone and lacks a portion of them. The repertoire consists of some 270,000 clones, with roughly 85% occurring once and the leading ten covering 1%. The TCR was taken from a woman between 18 and 30 years old in good health and CMV-seronegative. Sequences were obtained from PBMCs. This sequence joins TRBV5-1 and TRBJ1-1; no clear D. The CDR3 DNA reads TGCGCCAGCAGCTTCTCACGGCAGGAGGGTGAAGCTTTCTTT. Amino acids: CASSFSRQEGEAFF. Combining the CDR3 with reference TRBV5-1 and TRBJ1-1 gives the whole variable domain KAGVTQTPRYLIKTRGQQVTLSCSPISGHRSVSWYQQTPGQGLQFLFEYFSETQRNKGNFPGRFSGRQFSNSRSEMNVSTLELGDSALYLCASSFSRQEGEAFFGQGTRLTVV.